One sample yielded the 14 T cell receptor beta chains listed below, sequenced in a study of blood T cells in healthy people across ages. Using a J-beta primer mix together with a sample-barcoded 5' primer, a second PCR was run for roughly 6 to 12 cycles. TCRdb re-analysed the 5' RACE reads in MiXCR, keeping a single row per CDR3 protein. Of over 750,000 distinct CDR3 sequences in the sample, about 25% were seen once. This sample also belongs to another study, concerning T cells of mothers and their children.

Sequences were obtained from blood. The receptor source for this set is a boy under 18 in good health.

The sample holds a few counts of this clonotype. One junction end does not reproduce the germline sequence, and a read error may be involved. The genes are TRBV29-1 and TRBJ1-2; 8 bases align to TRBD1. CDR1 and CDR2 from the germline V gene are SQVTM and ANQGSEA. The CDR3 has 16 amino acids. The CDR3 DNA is TGCAGCGTTGGTCAAGGACAGGGAGATTCTGACTATGACTACACCTTC. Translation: CSVGQGQGDSDYDYTF.

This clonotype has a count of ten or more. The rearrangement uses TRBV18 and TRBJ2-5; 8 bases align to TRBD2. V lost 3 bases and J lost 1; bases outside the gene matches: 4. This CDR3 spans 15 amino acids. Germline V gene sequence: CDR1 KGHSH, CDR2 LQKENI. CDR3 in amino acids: CASSPVLAAQETQYF. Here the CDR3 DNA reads TGTGCCAGCTCACCGGTACTAGCGGCCCAAGAGACCCAGTACTTC.

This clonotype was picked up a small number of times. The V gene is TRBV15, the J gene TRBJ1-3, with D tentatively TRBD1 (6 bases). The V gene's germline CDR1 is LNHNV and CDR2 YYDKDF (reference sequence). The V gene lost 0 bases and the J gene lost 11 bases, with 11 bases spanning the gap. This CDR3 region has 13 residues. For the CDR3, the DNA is TGTGCCACCAGCAGAGACAGGGGAGGATCCATATATTTT. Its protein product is CATSRDRGGSIYF.

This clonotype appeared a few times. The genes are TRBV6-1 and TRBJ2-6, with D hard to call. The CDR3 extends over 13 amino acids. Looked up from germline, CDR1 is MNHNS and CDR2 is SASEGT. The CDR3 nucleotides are TGTGCAGTTAGGCCCTCTGGGGCCAACGTCCTGACTTTC. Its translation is CAVRPSGANVLTF.

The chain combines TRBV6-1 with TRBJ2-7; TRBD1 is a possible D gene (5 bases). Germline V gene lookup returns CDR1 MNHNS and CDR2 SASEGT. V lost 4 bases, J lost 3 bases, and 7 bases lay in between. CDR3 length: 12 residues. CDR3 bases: TGTGCCAGCAGTGTTAGGGGCTACGAGCAGTACTTC. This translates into CASSVRGYEQYF.

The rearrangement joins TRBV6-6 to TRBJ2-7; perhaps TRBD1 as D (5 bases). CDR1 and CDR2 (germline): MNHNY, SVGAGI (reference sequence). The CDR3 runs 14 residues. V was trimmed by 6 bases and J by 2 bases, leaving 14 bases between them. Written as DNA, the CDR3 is TGTGCCAGCAGCCTCGGACAATCTACCTACGAGCAGTACTTC. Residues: CASSLGQSTYEQYF.

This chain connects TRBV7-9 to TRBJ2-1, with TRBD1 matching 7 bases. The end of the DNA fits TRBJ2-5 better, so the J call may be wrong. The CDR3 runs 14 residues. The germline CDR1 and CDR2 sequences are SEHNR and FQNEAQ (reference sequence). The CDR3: CASSFLGQEETQYF. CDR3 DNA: TGTGCCAGCAGCTTCCTAGGACAGGAAGAGACCCAGTACTTC.

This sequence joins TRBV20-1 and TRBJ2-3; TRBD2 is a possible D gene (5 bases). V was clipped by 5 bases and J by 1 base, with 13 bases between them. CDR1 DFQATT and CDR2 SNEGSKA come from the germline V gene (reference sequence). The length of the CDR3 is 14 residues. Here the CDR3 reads CSAVTRAGTDTQYF. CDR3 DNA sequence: TGCAGTGCTGTTACTAGGGCGGGCACAGATACGCAGTATTTT.

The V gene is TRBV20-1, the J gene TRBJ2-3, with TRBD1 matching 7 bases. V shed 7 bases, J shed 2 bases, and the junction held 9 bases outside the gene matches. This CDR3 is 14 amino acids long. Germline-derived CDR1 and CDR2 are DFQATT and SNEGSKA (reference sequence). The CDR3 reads CSVPAGGFTDTQYF. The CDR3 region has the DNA TGCAGTGTTCCGGCAGGGGGTTTCACAGATACGCAGTATTTT.

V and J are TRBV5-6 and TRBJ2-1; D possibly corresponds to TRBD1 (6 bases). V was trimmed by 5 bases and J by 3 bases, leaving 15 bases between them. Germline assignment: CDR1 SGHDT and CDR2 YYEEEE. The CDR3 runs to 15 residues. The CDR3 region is CASSFQGYYYNEQFF. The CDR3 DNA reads TGTGCCAGCAGTTTCCAGGGGTACTACTACAATGAGCAGTTCTTC. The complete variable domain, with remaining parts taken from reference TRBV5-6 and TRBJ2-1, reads DAGVTQSPTHLIKTRGQQVTLRCSPKSGHDTVSWYQQALGQGPQFIFQYYEEEERQRGNFPDRFSGHQFPNYSSELNVNALLLGDSALYLCASSFQGYYYNEQFFGPGTRLTVL.

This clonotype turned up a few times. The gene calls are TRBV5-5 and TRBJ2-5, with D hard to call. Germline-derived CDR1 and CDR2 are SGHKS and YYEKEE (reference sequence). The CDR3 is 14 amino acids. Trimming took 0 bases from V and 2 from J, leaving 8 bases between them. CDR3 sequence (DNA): TGTGCCAGCAGCTTGGGGTGGGCACAAGAGACCCAGTACTTC. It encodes CASSLGWAQETQYF.

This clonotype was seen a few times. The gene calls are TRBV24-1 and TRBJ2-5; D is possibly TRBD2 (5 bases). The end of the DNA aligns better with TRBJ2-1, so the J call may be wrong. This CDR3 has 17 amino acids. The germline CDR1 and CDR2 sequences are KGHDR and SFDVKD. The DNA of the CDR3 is TGTGCCACCAGTGATTTTCGGTGGGCAGAGGGTGTTGATGAGCAGTTCTTC. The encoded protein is CATSDFRWAEGVDEQFF.

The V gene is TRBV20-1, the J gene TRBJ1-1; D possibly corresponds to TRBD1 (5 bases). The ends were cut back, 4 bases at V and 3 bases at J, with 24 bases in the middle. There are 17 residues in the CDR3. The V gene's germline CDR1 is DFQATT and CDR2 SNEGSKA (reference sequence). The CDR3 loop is CSAIPGGSSRRDTEAFF. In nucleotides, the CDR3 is TGCAGTGCTATTCCCGGGGGGTCTAGTCGGAGGGACACTGAAGCTTTCTTT.

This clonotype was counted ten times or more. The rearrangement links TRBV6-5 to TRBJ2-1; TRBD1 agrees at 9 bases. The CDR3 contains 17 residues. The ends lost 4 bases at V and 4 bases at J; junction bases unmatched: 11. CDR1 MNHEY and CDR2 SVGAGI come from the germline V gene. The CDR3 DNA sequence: TGTGCCAGCAGTTCCTTTGGAGGGACAGGGAGTTACAATGAGCAGTTCTTC. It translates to CASSSFGGTGSYNEQFF.